The text below deals with one T cell receptor (beta chain). This clone was recorded once. Its antigen is unknown. No clone much larger than this one lies a single base away; base qualities are absent. From the cysteine up to the phenylalanine, the CDR3 has a length of 15 residues. Only CDR3 DNA is held: 45 bases, read in frame from base 1. The junction shows trimming of 1 base on V and 6 bases on J, and the gene matches do not reach 4 bases of it. CDR1 and CDR2 were assigned from the germline V gene (reference sequence) as SEHNR and FQNEAQ. The method behind the library was the immunoSEQ multiplex PCR assay. In most patients, genomic DNA was isolated using the Qiagen DNeasy Blood and Tissue Kit and sent frozen to Adaptive Biotechnologies for TCR sequencing. Adaptive Biotechnologies carried out high-throughput TCR-beta CDR3 sequencing of genomic DNA for most patients. Per the authors' processing: TCR sequencing data were retrieved from Adaptive's ImmunoSEQ software for 15 to 20 patients, whereas three other patients were processed with MiXCR and VDJtools. CD4 versus CD8 sorting errors were corrected by removing sequences found in both subsets at a frequency ratio below 5:1. CDR3 nucleotide sequences shared between donor and recipient were removed because their origin could not be assigned. To count as alloreactive, a clone needed at least 2-fold expansion over unstimulated cells and a minimum CFSE-low frequency of 0.002% (template counts) or 0.001% (read counts). Clones were considered mappable if detected in sequenced pre-transplant spleen, lymph node, or MLR CFSE-low populations of the donor or recipient. The cumulative frequency of alloreactive clones was calculated as a percentage of all sequences, weighted by copy number. Entries here come from immuneACCESS through TCRdb and include only in-frame sequences with V and J called. Some clones fail to appear in such tables; in the studies checked, an unresolved V gene covers under half of the shortfall, and the cause of the remainder is unknown. V and J calls and clone size come straight from that table; D and trimming were deduced from the DNA. The sample profile shows about 88,000 clones; 94% of them were found once. The biggest ten clones account for approximately 0.2% of the sample.

In the paper's terms, the time point label means: cells obtained before transplantation from donor or recipient. CD3+CD4+ and CD3+CD8+ populations were FACS-sorted from unstimulated pre-transplant donor and recipient cells taken from spleen or lymph nodes. This record comes from a study of graft-versus-host responses after intestinal transplantation (dated by TCRdb to the early 2020s). About the investigation overall: The transplants that recipients got were multivisceral, liver-intestinal, or isolated intestinal. Anti-thymocyte globulin induction was given to all recipients, followed by maintenance tacrolimus and steroids for two to four years. After intestinal transplantation, graft-versus-host and host-versus-graft alloreactive T cell clones in the graft, circulation and bone marrow were tracked using bulk TCR-beta CDR3 sequencing. Alloreactive clones were identified by sequencing pre-transplant mixed lymphocyte reaction products and comparing these products with unstimulated pre-transplant donor and recipient T cells. Of the roughly 25 intestinal transplant recipients enrolled in the cohort, one of whom was a retransplant, a few patients without pretransplant specimens were excluded. A peak of at least 4% donor T cells among recipient peripheral blood mononuclear cells was the definition used for donor T cell macrochimerism. Rather than being sequenced by the commercial service, samples from a few later patients were sequenced in-house on an Illumina MiSeq and processed with MiXCR. General study outcomes and caveats: Early after transplant, declines in HvG clones were associated with peak levels of circulating GvH clones. In the allografts of patients with donor T cell macrochimerism, GvH to HvG T cell clonal ratios were high. The conclusions were limited by the relatively low number and heterogeneity of the intestinal transplant patients. GvH clones were detected in recipient bone marrow, and some appeared earlier in ileal mucosa or blood, consistent with an intestinal mucosal origin.

The material sequenced was unstimulated CD4+ T cells sorted from spleen or lymph node cells, taken before transplant. The rearranged chain carries TRBV7-9 and TRBJ1-5; TRBD1 aligns with 9 central bases. The TCR originated in a human donor who was the organ donor for an intestinal transplant. CDR3 reads: CASSLGTGAAQPQHF. DNA sequence: TGTGCCAGCAGCTTAGGGACAGGGGCGGCTCAGCCCCAGCATTTT.